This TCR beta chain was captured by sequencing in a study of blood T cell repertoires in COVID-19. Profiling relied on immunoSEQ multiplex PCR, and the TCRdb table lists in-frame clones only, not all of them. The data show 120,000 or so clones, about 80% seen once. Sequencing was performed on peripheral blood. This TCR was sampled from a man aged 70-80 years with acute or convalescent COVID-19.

In DNA form, the CDR3 reads TGCGCCAGCAGCTCCGGGACAGGAGACTCCTACAATGAGCAGTTCTTC. This gives the protein CASSSGTGDSYNEQFF. This chain uses TRBV5-1 with TRBJ2-1; 8 bases fit TRBD1. The CDR3 sequence is 16 residues long. Trimming removed 3 bases from V and 0 bases from J; junction bases left unmatched: 5. Germline CDR1 reads SGHRS; CDR2 reads YFSETQ.